This T cell receptor beta chain originates from a study of cytomegalovirus exposure and HLA in healthy donors. General observations from the study: V- and J-gene trimming of TCR beta was linked (in a later analysis) to a missense DCLRE1C variant. It was approximately 160 TCR beta chains that were listed as cytomegalovirus-associated.

Per germline, CDR1 SGHNT and CDR2 YYREEE (reference sequence). V shed 9 bases, J shed 0 bases, and the junction held 12 bases outside the gene matches. The length of the CDR3 is 16 residues. Note on this clone: Its antigen is unknown.

PCR involved 60 Vbeta and 13 Jbeta primers. Clones were read by immunoSEQ multiplex PCR, and TCRdb kept only the in-frame ones, dropping some. The sample has around 62,000 clones; approximately 71% are singletons. Sampled while nominally healthy, donors likely had unrecorded immune exposures. This chain links TRBV5-4 with TRBJ1-1; TRBD1 agrees at 9 bases. The sample was PBMCs. The TCR originated in a man in his sixties in good health and CMV-seropositive. CDR3 nucleotides: TGTGCCATTCTTCCGGGACAGGGTCTTATGAACACTGAAGCTTTCTTT. Encoded protein: CAILPGQGLMNTEAFF.